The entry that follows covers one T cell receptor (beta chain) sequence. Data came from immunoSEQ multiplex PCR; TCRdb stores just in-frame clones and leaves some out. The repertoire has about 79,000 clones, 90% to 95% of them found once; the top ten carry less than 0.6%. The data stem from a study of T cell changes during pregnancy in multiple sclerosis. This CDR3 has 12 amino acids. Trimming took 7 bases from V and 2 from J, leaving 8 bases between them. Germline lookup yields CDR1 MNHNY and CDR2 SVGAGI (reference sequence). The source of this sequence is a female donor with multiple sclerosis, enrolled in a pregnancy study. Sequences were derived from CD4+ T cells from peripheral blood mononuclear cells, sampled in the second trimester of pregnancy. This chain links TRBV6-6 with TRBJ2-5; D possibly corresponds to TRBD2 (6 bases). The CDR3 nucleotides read TGTGCCAGCATGGACTATCAAGAGACCCAGTACTTC. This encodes CASMDYQETQYF.